These T cell receptor beta chains were read from a single sample in a study of cytomegalovirus exposure and HLA in healthy donors. This table comes from immunoSEQ multiplex PCR, and its TCRdb copy is limited to in-frame clones, with some not included. The repertoire consists of approximately 190,000 clones, with approximately 81% occurring once and the leading ten covering 3% to 4.5%. Sequencing was carried out using PBMCs. The receptors come from a man aged 50 to 59 in good health and CMV-seronegative. Both conserved end residues are part of each CDR3. The D gene is left open where the match is weak. The listing skips clone size in some rows; elsewhere it reads once, few, many or a size class.

NA	TRBJ1-2	TRBV12-1	NA	TGTGCCAGCAGCCCCCCCGGGTTCAACTATGGCTACACCTTC	CASSPPGFNYGYTF
few	TRBJ2-6	TRBV19	NA	TGTGCCAGTGCAGAAGGGGGCTCTGGGGCCAACGTCCTGACTTTC	CASAEGGSGANVLTF
NA	TRBJ1-4	TRBV7-8	TRBD1	TGTGCCAGCAGCCCTACCAGGGGGGACCGGGAAAAACTGTTTTTT	CASSPTRGDREKLFF
NA	TRBJ2-1	TRBV5-1	TRBD2	TGCGCCAGCAGCTTGGAGGCTAGCGGGGGGGATGAGCAGTTCTTC	CASSLEASGGDEQFF
NA	TRBJ2-1	TRBV18	TRBD2	TGTGCCAGCTCACGAGAGCGGGGGTGGCCTTACAATGAGCAGTTCTTC	CASSRERGWPYNEQFF
NA	TRBJ2-5	TRBV9	NA	TGTGCCAGCAGCGTAGCCGGGACTCTCAAAGAGACCCAGTACTTC	CASSVAGTLKETQYF
few	TRBJ2-7	TRBV9	NA	TGTGCCAGCAGCGTAGGGAGGGTCGGCTACGAGCAGTACTTC	CASSVGRVGYEQYF
NA	TRBJ2-3	TRBV5-4	NA	TGTGCCAGCAGCTTGAGCGCGGGGAACACAGATACGCAGTATTTT	CASSLSAGNTDTQYF
NA	TRBJ2-1	TRBV11-2	TRBD2	TGTGCCAGCAGCCTAACTAGCGTCCCCCTGGGCAATGAGCAGTTCTTC	CASSLTSVPLGNEQFF
NA	TRBJ2-3	TRBV27	TRBD2	TGTGCCAGCAAACTCGGACTAGCAGGAGATACGCAGTATTTT	CASKLGLAGDTQYF
NA	TRBJ2-7	TRBV18	TRBD2	TGTGCCAGCTCGCCCACTAGCGGGGTTAAAGAGCAGTACTTC	CASSPTSGVKEQYF
NA	TRBJ1-6	TRBV15	NA	TGTGCCACCAGCTGGCGGGGGGAGGGAGTACCCCTCCACTTT	CATSWRGEGVPLHF
NA	TRBJ1-6	TRBV5-1	NA	TGCGCCAGCGGAATTTCAGGGGTTTCACCCCTCCACTTT	CASGISGVSPLHF
NA	TRBJ1-6	TRBV29-1	NA	TGCAGCGTTTCGGACACCTTAAATTCACCCCTCCACTTT	CSVSDTLNSPLHF
few	TRBJ2-3	TRBV25-1	NA	TGTGCCAGCAGGCGAACAGGGGATACGCAGTATTTT	CASRRTGDTQYF
NA	TRBJ1-1	TRBV9	TRBD1	TGTGCCAGCAGCGTAGGACAGGGGGGCACTGAAGCTTTCTTT	CASSVGQGGTEAFF
NA	TRBJ1-4	TRBV14	NA	TGTGCCAGCAGTCGTGGGGGCGCCTCTGAAAAACTGTTTTTT	CASSRGGASEKLFF
NA	TRBJ2-7	TRBV15	TRBD2	TGTGCCGCCAGAAAGGAGCGGGGAGGGTTTTGGGAGCAGTACTTC	CAARKERGGFWEQYF
NA	TRBJ2-3	TRBV5-1	NA	TGCGCCAGCAGGGGGAGTACAGATACGCAGTATTTT	CASRGSTDTQYF
NA	TRBJ2-2	TRBV5-4	NA	TGTGCCAGCAGCTTGGGAGCTGCGAACACCGGGGAGCTGTTTTTT	CASSLGAANTGELFF
NA	TRBJ2-5	TRBV4-3	TRBD2	TGCGCCAGCAGCCAAGATCGGCTGGGACTAGCGGAAGAGACCCAGTACTTC	CASSQDRLGLAEETQYF
NA	TRBJ2-5	TRBV9	NA	TGTGCCAGCAGCTTTAGGGGGGGGGAGACCCAGTACTTC	CASSFRGGETQYF
NA	TRBJ2-3	TRBV18	NA	TGTGCCAGCTCACCGTCGGATACGCAGTATTTT	CASSPSDTQYF
few	TRBJ1-5	TRBV7-9	NA	TGTGCCAGCCCCAGTCAGCCCCAGCATTTT	CASPSQPQHF
NA	TRBJ2-7	TRBV27	NA	TGTGCCAGCAGTTTATCCCCCGCGGGAACCTACGAGCAGTACTTC	CASSLSPAGTYEQYF
NA	TRBJ2-1	TRBV5-6	TRBD2	TGTGCCAGCAGCTTGGTACTAGCGGGGGGGAGTGAGCAGTTCTTC	CASSLVLAGGSEQFF
NA	TRBJ2-7	TRBV21-1	NA	TGTGCCAGCAGCGAGAGGCTCCGCTTC	CASSERLRF
NA	TRBJ2-4	TRBV27	NA	TGTGCCAGCAGTGGGGGGTGGGATGGGACCAAAAACATTCAGTACTTC	CASSGGWDGTKNIQYF
NA	TRBJ1-2	TRBV15	NA	TGTGCCACCACAAGCGGGGGGTACCATAACTATGGCTACACCTTC	CATTSGGYHNYGYTF
few	TRBJ2-7	TRBV29-1	NA	TGCAGCGTGGGAGTTACAACCTACGAGCAGTACTTC	CSVGVTTYEQYF
NA	TRBJ2-1	TRBV27	NA	TGTGCCAGCAGTTTGGCGGCTTCCTACAATGAGCAGTTCTTC	CASSLAASYNEQFF
once	TRBJ1-2	TRBV19	NA	TGTGCCAGTAGTATGGGGGGAAGCTATGGCTACACCTTC	CASSMGGSYGYTF
NA	TRBJ1-2	TRBV5-6	NA	TGTGCCAGCAGCAGACTCGACAGTCCATACTATGGCTACACCTTC	CASSRLDSPYYGYTF
NA	TRBJ1-1	TRBV11-2	TRBD1	TGTGCCAGCAGCACGAGACAGGGTGAAGCTTTCTTT	CASSTRQGEAFF
few	TRBJ2-3	TRBV5-6	TRBD2	TGTGCCAGCAGCTTCGCTTCTAGCGGGGAGGGAGCAGATACGCAGTATTTT	CASSFASSGEGADTQYF
NA	TRBJ2-3	TRBV19	TRBD1	TGTGCCAGTAGTATAGGTCGACAGGGAAGATTCACAGATACGCAGTATTTT	CASSIGRQGRFTDTQYF
NA	TRBJ2-1	TRBV7-9	TRBD1	TGTGCCAGCAGCCGCGGACAGGGTGTGGACAATGAGCAGTTCTTC	CASSRGQGVDNEQFF
NA	TRBJ2-3	TRBV5-6	TRBD2	TGTGCCAGCAGCAAGGGACTAGCGACAGATACGCAGTATTTT	CASSKGLATDTQYF
NA	TRBJ1-5	TRBV5-6	NA	TGTGCCAGCAGCTTGAGCCTCCCGGGAAAGAGCAATCAGCCCCAGCATTTT	CASSLSLPGKSNQPQHF
few	TRBJ1-6	TRBV7-9	NA	TGTGCCAGCAGCTTAGCTGTCCCCCTTAATAATTCACCCCTCCACTTT	CASSLAVPLNNSPLHF
NA	TRBJ1-3	TRBV5-5	NA	TGTGCCAGCAGCTTGGATTCGGGGGCTGGAAACACCATATATTTT	CASSLDSGAGNTIYF
few	TRBJ1-6	TRBV6-5	TRBD1	TGTGCCAGCAATCCTCAGGGGGATAATTCACCCCTCCACTTT	CASNPQGDNSPLHF
NA	TRBJ1-5	TRBV19	TRBD1	TGTGCCAGTAGGGGACAGGAAAATCAGCCCCAGCATTTT	CASRGQENQPQHF
NA	TRBJ2-5	TRBV4-1	TRBD2	TGCGCCAGCGCGGTCAGACTAGCGGGGAAAGAGACCCAGTACTTC	CASAVRLAGKETQYF
few	TRBJ1-1	TRBV19	TRBD1	TGTGCCAGTAGAGAACAGACAGGGTCCACTGAAGCTTTCTTT	CASREQTGSTEAFF
NA	TRBJ2-7	TRBV27	NA	TGTGCCAGCAGTTTATCCCAATCCTACGAGCAGTACTTC	CASSLSQSYEQYF
once	TRBJ2-1	TRBV2	TRBD1	TGTGCCAGCAGTTATGTCCCGGGACAGGGAAGGAGTGAGCAGTTCTTC	CASSYVPGQGRSEQFF
NA	TRBJ2-2	TRBV7-9	TRBD1	TGTGCCAGCAGCTCGGACAGGGTGCACACCGGGGAGCTGTTTTTT	CASSSDRVHTGELFF